The sample holds a few counts of the clone carrying this T cell receptor beta chain. The antigen remains undetermined. This sample was included in a study of response to subunit inactivated influenza vaccine. In germline, CDR1 is MNHEY, CDR2 SVGAGI. The CDR3 sequence is 14 residues long. V gave up 0 bases and J gave up 2 bases, with 7 bases separating them. Findings and caveats of the study: The authors offered the suggestion that each seasonal influenza vaccination recruits few new T cells.

TCRdb re-analysed the RT-PCR reads in MiXCR, keeping a single row per CDR3 protein. The sample records approximately 480,000 distinct CDR3 sequences, approximately 11% being singletons. This specimen was PBMCs from blood, taken roughly 48 days after vaccination. The sequence was obtained from a man aged 50 or older who received an inactivated influenza vaccine. The chain employs TRBV6-5 and TRBJ1-1; D remains unclear. The CDR3 sequence is CASSYSRVNTEAFF. CDR3 coding DNA: TGTGCCAGCAGTTACTCACGGGTAAACACTGAAGCTTTCTTT.